The 14 T cell receptor beta chains below were found in one sample sequenced in a study of T-cell memory formation after mild COVID-19. TCRdb re-called the 5' RACE reads with MiXCR, one entry per CDR3 protein. The sample has 50,000 or so distinct CDR3 sequences, approximately 9% seen once. Source material: PBMCs or a T cell subset sorted from them (not recorded which). The receptors were sampled from an adult woman who had mild COVID-19 (a few samples of this study predate the infection). Cell type and time point are not known.

The gene calls are TRBV6-2 or TRBV6-3 and TRBJ1-5; D call uncertain. The CDR3 sequence is 13 residues long. The germline V gene has CDR1 MNHEY and CDR2 SVGEGT. V lost 5 bases and J 6 bases, leaving 11 bases between the germline ends. Written as DNA, the CDR3 is TGTGCCAGCAGTAGAGGGATACCTCAGCCCCAGCATTTT. This codes for CASSRGIPQPQHF.

This chain links TRBV7-6 with TRBJ1-6; D is perhaps TRBD1 (5 bases). CDR3 length: 15 amino acids. CDR1 SGHVS and CDR2 FNYEAQ come from the germline V gene. The V gene lost 5 bases and the J gene lost 3 bases, with 11 bases spanning the gap. CDR3 amino acids: CASSPGGNYNSPLHF. The CDR3, as DNA: TGTGCCAGCAGCCCGGGGGGGAACTATAATTCACCCCTCCACTTT.

This clonotype was recorded at least ten times. The chain combines TRBV12-3 or TRBV12-4 with TRBJ1-5; the match to TRBD1 covers 9 bases. This CDR3 is 14 amino acids long. V shed 3 bases, J shed 7 bases, and the junction held 4 bases outside the gene matches. CDR3 bases: TGTGCCAGCAGTTTGGGACAGGGAAGGCAGCCCCAGCATTTT. The encoded protein is CASSLGQGRQPQHF.

This clonotype appeared many times. The chain links TRBV5-1 to TRBJ1-1, with a tentative D call TRBD1 (5 bases). The CDR3 consists of 14 residues. Trimming took 0 bases from V and 6 from J, leaving 12 bases between them. Germline assignment: CDR1 SGHRS and CDR2 YFSETQ. CDR3 DNA sequence: TGCGCCAGCAGCTTGGCCTCTCCGGGGGCTGAAGCTTTCTTT. The encoded protein is CASSLASPGAEAFF.

The genes are TRBV5-5 and TRBJ1-2; maybe TRBD1 (5 bases). The germline CDR1 and CDR2 sequences are SGHKS and YYEKEE (reference sequence). The CDR3 covers 15 residues. V dropped 1 base and J dropped 2 bases, with 12 bases sitting between them. CDR3 nucleotides: TGTGCCAGCAGCTTGCAGAGGGGTTTAAACTATGGCTACACCTTC. Protein sequence: CASSLQRGLNYGYTF.

The gene calls are TRBV9 and TRBJ2-1; TRBD2 matches at 10 bases. Germline values: CDR1 SGDLS, CDR2 YYNGEE. V was clipped by 0 bases and J by 6 bases; unmatched bases: 3. The CDR3 sequence is 15 residues long. CDR3 loop: CASSVESSGGNEQFF. CDR3 nucleotides: TGTGCCAGCAGCGTAGAGTCTAGCGGGGGCAATGAGCAGTTCTTC.

This clonotype was counted many times. This chain uses TRBV5-1 with TRBJ1-1; possible D gene TRBD1, 6 bases. CDR1 SGHRS and CDR2 YFSETQ come from the germline V gene. The CDR3 contains 15 residues. Trimming left V 6 bases short and J 6 bases short, with 21 bases between. CDR3 in DNA: TGCGCCAGCACCCTGCTGGGGCAGGGGCCCCCTGAAGCTTTCTTT. This translates into CASTLLGQGPPEAFF.

This clonotype occurred many times. This sequence joins TRBV7-6 and TRBJ2-5; 8 nucleotides line up with TRBD1. The CDR3 consists of 16 residues. J lost 5 bases, V lost 0 bases, and 8 bases had no gene match. Germline CDR1 SGHVS, CDR2 FNYEAQ. CDR3 protein: CASSLAGGQGGETQYF. DNA for the CDR3: TGTGCCAGCAGCTTAGCGGGAGGACAGGGTGGGGAGACCCAGTACTTC.

The V and J genes are TRBV24-1 and TRBJ2-6; D assignment may be TRBD1 or TRBD2 (6 bases each). Germline V lookup: CDR1 KGHDR, CDR2 SFDVKD. The CDR3 totals 16 residues. V was shortened by 3 bases and J by 1 base, with 9 bases between the two germline ends. CDR3 amino acids: CATSDTGRSGANVLTF. The CDR3, as DNA: TGTGCCACCAGTGATACAGGGAGGTCTGGGGCCAACGTCCTGACTTTC.

The chain recombines TRBV7-9 with TRBJ1-6, with D unresolved. V lost 8 bases and J 6 bases, leaving 14 bases between the germline ends. This CDR3 contains 14 residues. Germline V gives CDR1 SEHNR, CDR2 FQNEAQ (reference sequence). The CDR3: CASRPPDFNSPLHF. CDR3 sequence (DNA): TGTGCCAGCCGTCCCCCGGATTTTAATTCACCCCTCCACTTT.

This clonotype was observed many times. The gene calls are TRBV7-9 and TRBJ2-7; no reliable D call. CDR3 length: 13 amino acids. The germline V gene has CDR1 SEHNR and CDR2 FQNEAQ (reference sequence). Trimming pared 4 bases from V and 5 bases from J, leaving 12 bases between. The CDR3 protein is CASSSTPVHEQYF. The DNA of the CDR3 is TGTGCCAGCAGCTCCACTCCGGTTCACGAGCAGTACTTC.

This clonotype has only a few counts. The chain is built from TRBV30 and TRBJ1-3; the D is unclear. The V end lost 0 bases, the J end lost 6 bases, and 6 bases lay between the germline ends. CDR3 length: 12 residues. Germline lookup yields CDR1 GTSNPN and CDR2 SVGIG (reference sequence). CDR3 nucleotide sequence: TGTGCCTGGAGTGTACTTTTAAACACCATATATTTT. Protein product: CAWSVLLNTIYF.

This clonotype has more than one count but fewer than ten. This rearrangement joins TRBV18 to TRBJ1-4; no firm D call. V dropped 1 base and J dropped 6 bases, with 12 bases sitting between them. This CDR3 is 15 amino acids long. CDR1 and CDR2 from the germline V gene are KGHSH and LQKENI. CDR3 nucleotide sequence: TGTGCCAGCTCACCACAGGGTGGGGTGGATGAAAAACTGTTTTTT. Protein product: CASSPQGGVDEKLFF.

This chain links TRBV12-3 or TRBV12-4 with TRBJ2-1; 8 bases match TRBD2. The ends lost 1 base at V and 7 bases at J; junction bases unmatched: 6. The CDR3 contains 15 residues. CDR3 sequence reads: CASSLVSSGGNEQFF. The DNA of the CDR3 is TGTGCCAGCAGTTTAGTATCGAGCGGGGGTAATGAGCAGTTCTTC.